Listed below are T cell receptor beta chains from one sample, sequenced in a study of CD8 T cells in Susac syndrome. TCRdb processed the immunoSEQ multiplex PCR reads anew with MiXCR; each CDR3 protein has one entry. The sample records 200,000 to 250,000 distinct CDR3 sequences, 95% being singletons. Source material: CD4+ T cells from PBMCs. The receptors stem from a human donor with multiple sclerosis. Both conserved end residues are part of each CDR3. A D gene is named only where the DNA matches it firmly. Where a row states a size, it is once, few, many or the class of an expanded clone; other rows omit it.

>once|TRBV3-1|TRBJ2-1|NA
CASSQVTANNEQFF
TGTGCCAGCAGCCAAGTAACAGCTAACAATGAGCAGTTCTTC
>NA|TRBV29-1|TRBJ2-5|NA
CSVPKPGLPGGETQYF
TGCAGCGTGCCGAAGCCCGGGCTCCCAGGAGGAGAGACCCAGTACTTC
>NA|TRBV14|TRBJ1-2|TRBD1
CASSLSLQGANGYTF
TGTGCCAGCAGCCTAAGTCTACAGGGGGCGAATGGCTACACCTTC
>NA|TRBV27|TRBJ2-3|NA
CASMGGRKDTQYF
TGTGCCAGCATGGGGGGGCGAAAAGATACGCAGTATTTT
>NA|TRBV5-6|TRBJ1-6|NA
CASSSGVIGSPLHF
TGTGCCAGCAGCTCAGGAGTCATCGGTTCACCCCTCCACTTT
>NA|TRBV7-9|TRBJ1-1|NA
CASSPGGEGTEAFF
TGTGCCAGCAGCCCTGGGGGGGAAGGCACTGAAGCTTTCTTT
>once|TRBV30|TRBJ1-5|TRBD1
CAWSEKTGMAQPQHF
TGTGCCTGGAGTGAAAAGACAGGGATGGCTCAGCCCCAGCATTTT
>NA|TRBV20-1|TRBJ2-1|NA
CSAPPTTKDNEQFF
TGCAGTGCCCCACCGACTACCAAGGACAATGAGCAGTTCTTC
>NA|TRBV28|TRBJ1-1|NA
CARGRGGYTEAFF
TGTGCCAGAGGACGTGGGGGGTACACTGAAGCTTTCTTT
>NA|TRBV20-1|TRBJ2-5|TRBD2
CSASWLAGVVETQYF
TGCAGTGCTAGTTGGCTAGCGGGGGTGGTCGAGACCCAGTACTTC
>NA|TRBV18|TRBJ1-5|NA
CASSPPNRRHRPQHF
TGTGCCAGCTCACCACCGAACAGGCGCCATAGGCCCCAGCATTTT
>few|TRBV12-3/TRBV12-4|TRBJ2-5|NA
CASSLGVETQYF
TGTGCCAGCAGTTTAGGGGTGGAGACCCAGTACTTC
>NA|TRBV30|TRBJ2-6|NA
CAWSVRSGANVLTF
TGTGCCTGGAGTGTCCGGTCTGGGGCCAACGTCCTGACTTTC
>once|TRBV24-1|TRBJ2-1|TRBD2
CATSRSGDYNEQFF
TGTGCCACCAGTCGTAGCGGGGACTACAATGAGCAGTTCTTC
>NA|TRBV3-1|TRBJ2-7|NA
CASSRRTGEQYF
TGTGCCAGCAGCCGCCGGACCGGGGAGCAGTACTTC
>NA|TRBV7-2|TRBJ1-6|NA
CASRPQARVESPLHF
TGTGCCAGCAGACCCCAGGCGAGGGTGGAATCACCCCTCCACTTT
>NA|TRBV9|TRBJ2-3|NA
CASSPFGARVTDTQYF
TGTGCCAGCAGCCCCTTTGGGGCGAGAGTAACAGATACGCAGTATTTT
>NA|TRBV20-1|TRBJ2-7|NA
CSAREPGEQYF
TGCAGTGCTAGAGAGCCGGGGGAGCAGTACTTC
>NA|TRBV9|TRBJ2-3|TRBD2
CASSVTTSGGDTQYF
TGTGCCAGCAGCGTAACGACTAGCGGAGGAGATACGCAGTATTTT
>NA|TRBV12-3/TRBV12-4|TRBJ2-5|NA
CASSLFAVGQETQYF
TGTGCCAGCAGTTTGTTTGCTGTGGGCCAAGAGACCCAGTACTTC
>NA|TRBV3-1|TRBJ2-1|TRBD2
CASSQDQRGPGGEQFF
TGTGCCAGCAGCCAAGACCAGCGGGGCCCCGGAGGTGAGCAGTTCTTC
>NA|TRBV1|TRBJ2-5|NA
CTSTTRTEQETQYF
TGCACCAGCACAACTCGGACAGAACAAGAGACCCAGTACTTC
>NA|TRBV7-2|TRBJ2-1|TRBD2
CASSFGRADNEQFF
TGTGCCAGCAGCTTCGGGAGGGCCGACAATGAGCAGTTCTTC
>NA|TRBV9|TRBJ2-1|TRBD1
CASSALPGQGGDEQFF
TGTGCCAGCAGCGCCCTTCCGGGACAGGGAGGCGATGAGCAGTTCTTC
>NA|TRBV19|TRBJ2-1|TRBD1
CASQPPGQGYNEQFF
TGTGCCAGTCAGCCGCCGGGACAGGGCTACAATGAGCAGTTCTTC
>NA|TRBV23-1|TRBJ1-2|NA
CASRGCQGYTF
TGCGCCAGCAGGGGGTGTCAGGGCTACACCTTC
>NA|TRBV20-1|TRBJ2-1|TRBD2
CSARDALAVYNEQFF
TGCAGTGCTAGAGACGCACTAGCGGTTTACAATGAGCAGTTCTTC
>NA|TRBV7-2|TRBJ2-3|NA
CASSSYRVRDTQYF
TGTGCCAGCAGCTCATACAGGGTGAGAGATACGCAGTATTTT
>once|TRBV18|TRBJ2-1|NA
CASSPGFGVVDEQFF
TGTGCCAGCTCACCCGGGTTTGGGGTTGTCGATGAGCAGTTCTTC
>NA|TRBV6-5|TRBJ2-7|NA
CASVGGVRNEQYF
TGTGCCAGCGTAGGGGGGGTGAGGAACGAGCAGTACTTC
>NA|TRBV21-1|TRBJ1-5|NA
CASSADRVRQPQHF
TGTGCCAGCAGTGCCGACAGGGTTCGCCAGCCCCAGCATTTT
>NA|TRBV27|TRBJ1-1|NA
CASSLISLGRTFF
TGTGCCAGCAGTTTAATTTCCCTAGGCCGAACTTTCTTT
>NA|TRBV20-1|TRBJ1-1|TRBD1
CSARRYQGVEAFF
TGCAGTGCTAGACGCTACCAGGGGGTTGAAGCTTTCTTT
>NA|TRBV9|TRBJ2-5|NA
CASSVTGSETQYF
TGTGCCAGCAGCGTTACGGGGTCGGAGACCCAGTACTTC
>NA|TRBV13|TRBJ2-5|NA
CASSLGRNSQETQYF
TGTGCCAGCAGCTTAGGCCGGAACAGCCAAGAGACCCAGTACTTC
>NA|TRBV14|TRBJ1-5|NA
CASSQVGGSPQHF
TGTGCCAGCAGCCAAGTTGGGGGATCGCCCCAGCATTTT
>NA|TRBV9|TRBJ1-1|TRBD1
CASSEAGGVRNTEAFF
TGTGCCAGCAGCGAGGCAGGGGGCGTCAGGAACACTGAAGCTTTCTTT
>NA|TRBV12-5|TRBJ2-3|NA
CASGLGGPQYF
TGTGCTAGTGGCCTGGGGGGACCGCAGTATTTT
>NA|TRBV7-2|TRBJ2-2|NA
CASSSGNTYGELFF
TGTGCCAGCAGCTCCGGAAACACCTACGGGGAGCTGTTTTTT
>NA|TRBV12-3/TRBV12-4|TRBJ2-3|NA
CASSDGRGATDTQYF
TGTGCCAGCAGTGATGGGAGGGGGGCCACAGATACGCAGTATTTT
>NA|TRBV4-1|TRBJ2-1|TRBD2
CASSQTSGGLSYNEQFF
TGCGCCAGCAGCCAAACTAGCGGGGGGCTCTCCTACAATGAGCAGTTCTTC
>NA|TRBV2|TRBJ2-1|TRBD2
CASTRTSARGNEQFF
TGTGCCAGCACCCGGACTAGCGCCCGGGGCAATGAGCAGTTCTTC
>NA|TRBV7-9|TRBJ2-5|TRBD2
CASSTGTSGRARETQYF
TGTGCCAGCAGCACCGGGACTAGCGGGAGGGCCCGGGAGACCCAGTACTTC
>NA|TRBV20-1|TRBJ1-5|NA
CSWHQPQHF
TGCAGTTGGCATCAGCCCCAGCATTTT
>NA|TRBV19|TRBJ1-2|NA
CATRWSYRDGYTF
TGTGCCACCAGATGGTCCTACAGGGATGGCTACACCTTC
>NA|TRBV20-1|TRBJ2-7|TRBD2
CSAREAGGPGQYF
TGCAGTGCTAGGGAGGCGGGAGGTCCCGGGCAGTACTTC